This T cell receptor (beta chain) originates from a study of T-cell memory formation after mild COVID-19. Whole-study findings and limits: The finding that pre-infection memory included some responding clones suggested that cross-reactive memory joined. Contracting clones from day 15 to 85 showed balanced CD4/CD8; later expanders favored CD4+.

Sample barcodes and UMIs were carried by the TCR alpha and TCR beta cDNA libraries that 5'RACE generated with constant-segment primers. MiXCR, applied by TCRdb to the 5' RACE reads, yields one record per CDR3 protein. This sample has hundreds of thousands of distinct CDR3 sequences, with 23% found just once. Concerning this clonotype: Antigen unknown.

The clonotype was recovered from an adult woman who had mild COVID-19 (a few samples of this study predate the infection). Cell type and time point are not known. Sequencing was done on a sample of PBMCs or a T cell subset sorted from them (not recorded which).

This chain's CDR3 is CASSLQAPYEQYF. The CDR3 coding sequence is TGTGCCAGCAGTTTACAGGCACCCTACGAGCAGTACTTC. V and J are TRBV12-3 or TRBV12-4 and TRBJ2-7, with D hard to call. The V gene lost 2 bases and the J gene lost 2 bases, with 7 bases spanning the gap. The CDR3 covers 13 residues.